The 5 T cell receptor beta chains presented below share a single source sample, sequenced in a study of vaccination and CD4 T cells after COVID-19 (dated by TCRdb to between 2021 and 2024). The label giving this sample's treatment or condition can be read as: roughly 10-day PBMC culture with coronavirus spike peptide pools or control peptides (ViraFEST assay). Receptor libraries were prepared by PCR. TCRdb names Illumina iSeq 100 as the instrument used. DNA from cultured CD4+ T cells was subjected to TCR sequencing with the Oncomine TCR Beta short-read assay at the Johns Hopkins FTIC core. The public reads were reprocessed in TCRdb via fastp at Q25 and MiXCR, keeping in-frame beta chains. Rows matching on CDR3 protein sequence are summarized as one entry with the most common DNA and genes. This sample is represented by some 15,000 distinct CDR3 sequences; around three fifths of them were singletons. About an eighth of the sample rests with the top ten.

No antigen has been identified for these receptors. Sequencing used CD4+ T cells from blood, cultured in vitro. The source is a human donor who had recovered from COVID-19.

The gene calls are TRBV6-5 and TRBJ2-1; 13 bases are shared with TRBD2. This CDR3 spans 19 amino acids. Unmatched junction bases numbered 13, after V lost 3 bases and J lost 5 bases. Germline V gene lookup returns CDR1 MNHEY and CDR2 SVGAGI. CDR3: CASSYPTFRTSGSHNEQFF. The DNA of the CDR3 is TGTGCCAGCAGTTATCCTACCTTCCGGACTAGCGGGAGCCACAATGAGCAGTTCTTC.

This clonotype is classed as medium-sized. Here the CDR3 reads CSARDGGGQPQHF. The CDR3 DNA sequence: TGCAGTGCTAGAGATGGGGGGGGCCAGCCCCAGCATTTT. The chain is built from TRBV20-1 and TRBJ1-5; D might be TRBD1 (6 bases). Deletions cut 0 bases from V and 7 bases from J, with 10 bases between. The germline V gene encodes CDR1 DFQATT and CDR2 SNEGSKA (reference sequence). This CDR3 has 13 residues.

J is TRBJ2-3 and V is TRBV19; possibly TRBD1 or TRBD2 for D (5 bases each). The germline V and J ends were trimmed by 0 bases and 8 bases, with 15 bases remaining between them. This CDR3 region has 15 residues. Germline V CDR1 and CDR2: LNHDA, SQIVND (reference sequence). CDR3 nucleotide sequence: TGTGCCAGTAGTATAGATTTAAGGCAGGGAGCTACGCAGTATTTT. Its translation is CASSIDLRQGATQYF.

V gene TRBV19 combines with J gene TRBJ2-5; D is possibly TRBD2 (6 bases). The CDR3 consists of 13 residues. Trimming took 4 bases from V and 7 from J, leaving 13 bases between them. CDR1 is LNHDA and CDR2 is SQIVND in the germline V gene (reference sequence). The CDR3 bases are TGTGCCAGTAGTACCGGATTGGGGGGGACCCAGTACTTC. Translated, it gives CASSTGLGGTQYF.

The rearrangement uses TRBV20-1 and TRBJ1-2; D may be TRBD1 (5 bases). The CDR3 spans 14 residues. Germline CDR1 is DFQATT and CDR2 is SNEGSKA (reference sequence). Trimming pared 0 bases from V and 3 bases from J, leaving 11 bases between. CDR3 protein: CSAREAREDYGYTF. The CDR3 nucleotides read TGCAGTGCTAGAGAGGCCAGGGAGGACTATGGCTACACCTTC.